Listed below are T cell receptor beta chains from one sample, sequenced in a study of blood T cell repertoires in COVID-19. The protocol was immunoSEQ multiplex PCR, while the TCRdb copy is restricted to in-frame clones and leaves out a portion. The sample has a few hundred thousand clones; around 87% are singletons. The sample taken for sequencing was PBMCs or T cells enriched from blood (not recorded which). Source of these receptors: a man between 35 and 55 years old in a cohort exposed to, infected with or recovered from COVID-19 (not recorded which). Each CDR3 is given with its conserved first and last residue. Only part of the rows carry a size: once, few, many, or a class if the clone is expanded.

abundance,v_gene,len,CDR3aa
NA,TRBV7-2,15,CASSLQGRGLAEAFF
NA,TRBV27,15,CASSKTGRPNEKLFF
once,TRBV30,14,CAWSVASASYEQYF
NA,TRBV7-9,14,CASSGTSGSIEQFF
NA,TRBV2,15,CASSERQGWGGGYTF
NA,TRBV24-1,13,CATSESLSTEAFF
NA,TRBV7-9,16,CASSSLTGGRTGELFF
once,TRBV4-1,16,CASSLTSGRVIDTQYF
NA,TRBV5-1,14,CASSAPEREGEQFF
NA,TRBV5-1,13,CASSLYRAGGYTF
once,TRBV18,15,CASSPLADMNTEAFF
NA,TRBV5-6,14,CASSSHGSNYGYTF
NA,TRBV5-8,15,CASSSGTSGYNEQFF
NA,TRBV10-2,14,CASRKREGHNEQFF
NA,TRBV11-3,15,CASSKTSGGTDTQYF
NA,TRBV19,19,CASSRTALAGGPSTDTQYF
NA,TRBV19,14,CASSVRTGFYEQYF
NA,TRBV25-1,17,CASKRTSSGRRGTEAFF
NA,TRBV5-1,13,CATRQGFNSPLHF
NA,TRBV7-9,13,CASSSGQNYGYTF
NA,TRBV4-1,19,CASSQGSRFRQGGLDTQYF
NA,TRBV3-1/TRBV3-2,14,CASSRDSGAGELFF
NA,TRBV3-1/TRBV3-2,14,CASSQPSVDNEQFF
NA,TRBV6-5,15,CASRGLASITDTQYF
NA,TRBV7-2,16,CASSLVGGRSSYEQYF
NA,TRBV29-1,13,CSVASGSADTQYF